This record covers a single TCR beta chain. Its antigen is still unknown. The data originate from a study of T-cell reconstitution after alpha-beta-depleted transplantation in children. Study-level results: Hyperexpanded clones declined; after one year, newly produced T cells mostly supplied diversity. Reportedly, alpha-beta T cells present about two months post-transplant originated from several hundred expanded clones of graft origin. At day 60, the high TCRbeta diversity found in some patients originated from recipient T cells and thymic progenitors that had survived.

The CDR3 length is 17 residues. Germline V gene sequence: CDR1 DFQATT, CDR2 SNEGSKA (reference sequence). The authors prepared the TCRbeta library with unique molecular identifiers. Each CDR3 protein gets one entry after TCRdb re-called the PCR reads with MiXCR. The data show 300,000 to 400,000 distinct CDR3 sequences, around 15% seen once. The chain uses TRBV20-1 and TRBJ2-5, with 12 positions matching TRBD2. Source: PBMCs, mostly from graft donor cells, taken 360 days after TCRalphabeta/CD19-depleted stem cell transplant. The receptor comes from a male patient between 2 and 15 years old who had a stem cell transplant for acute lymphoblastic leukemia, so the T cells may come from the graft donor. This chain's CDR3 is CCLGLAGGSINSETQYF. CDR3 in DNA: TGCTGCTTGGGGCTAGCGGGAGGGTCAATTAATTCGGAGACCCAGTACTTC.